The 9 T cell receptor beta chains given below trace back to one sample, sequenced in a study of blood T cells in healthy people across ages. It was with a sample-barcoded 5' primer and a J-beta primer mix that a second PCR of roughly 7 to 11 cycles was run. TCRdb re-analysed the 5' RACE reads in MiXCR, keeping a single row per CDR3 protein. The table has some 1.5 million distinct CDR3 sequences, 40% to 45% seen once. The sample was blood. Receptor source: a woman younger than 30 in good health.

The table lists this clonotype with a few counts. The chain is built from TRBV4-3 and TRBJ2-1; 12 bases align to TRBD2. Losses at the gene ends were 4 bases for V and 7 bases for J; bases not matched to a gene: 8. The CDR3 loop spans 16 amino acids. Germline V lookup: CDR1 LGHNA, CDR2 YSLEER. CDR3 sequence (DNA): TGCGCCAGCAGCCCCGCCCTAGCGGGGGGGCAAAATGAGCAGTTCTTC. Protein product: CASSPALAGGQNEQFF.

The chain uses TRBV13 and TRBJ2-1; 9 nucleotides agree with TRBD2. J was trimmed by 5 bases and V by 3 bases; bases with no gene match: 11. Germline V gene data show CDR1 as PRHDT and CDR2 as FYEKMQ (reference sequence). The CDR3 runs to 17 residues. CDR3 region: CASSFGPSGTINNEQFF. CDR3 sequence (DNA): TGTGCCAGCAGCTTTGGTCCTAGCGGGACCATTAACAATGAGCAGTTCTTC.

This chain uses TRBV10-3 with TRBJ2-5, with 8 bases fitting TRBD1. The V and J ends lost 3 bases and 4 bases, in that order; junction bases with no gene match: 7. CDR3 length equals 15 residues. The germline gives CDR1 ENHRY, CDR2 SYGVKD. The CDR3 region has the DNA TGTGCCATCAGTGACTGGGGACAGGCGGGAGAGACCCAGTACTTC. This codes for CAISDWGQAGETQYF.

This clonotype was recorded many times. The genes are TRBV24-1 and TRBJ2-1; D not certain. The V end lost 4 bases, the J end lost 0 bases, and 3 bases lay between the germline ends. The CDR3 extends over 13 amino acids. The V gene's germline CDR1 is KGHDR and CDR2 SFDVKD. CDR3: CATSESSYNEQFF. The CDR3 DNA reads as TGTGCCACCAGTGAGAGCTCCTACAATGAGCAGTTCTTC.

This chain uses TRBV27 with TRBJ1-1; D is undetermined. Germline lookup yields CDR1 MNHEY and CDR2 SMNVEV (reference sequence). This CDR3 is built from 14 residues. Trimming pared 5 bases from V and 2 bases from J, leaving 12 bases between. The CDR3 protein is CASSMRRINTEAFF. Written as DNA, the CDR3 is TGTGCCAGCAGTATGCGCCGAATCAACACTGAAGCTTTCTTT.

This clonotype was counted a few times. The rearrangement links TRBV20-1 to TRBJ1-2; D perhaps matches TRBD1 (6 bases). Germline V lookup: CDR1 DFQATT, CDR2 SNEGSKA (reference sequence). The CDR3 contains 15 residues. V was shortened by 0 bases and J by 3 bases, with 14 bases between the two germline ends. CDR3 bases: TGCAGTGCTAGAGATGACAGGAAAGGAGACTATGGCTACACCTTC. Translating it yields CSARDDRKGDYGYTF.

Regarding this clonotype: This may be a read error, as it is one base from a much larger clone. The J gene is TRBJ2-3, the V gene TRBV4-1; D tentatively fits TRBD1 or TRBD2 (5 bases each). CDR3 length: 19 amino acids. Germline assignment: CDR1 MGHRA and CDR2 YSYEKL. CDR3 nucleotides: TGCGTCAGCAGCCGGATAGTCGTAGTGGGACGGACCCTCACAGATACGCAGTATTTT. Protein sequence: CVSSRIVVVGRTLTDTQYF.

In its sample, this clonotype was seen a few times. The chain joins TRBV12-3 or TRBV12-4 to TRBJ2-1; 9 bases line up with TRBD2. The CDR3 loop spans 15 amino acids. V lost 1 base to trimming and J lost 7 bases; unmatched junction nucleotides: 5. CDR3 bases: TGTGCCAGCAGTTTAGGCGGGGGGGCGGTAAATGAGCAGTTCTTC. Protein product: CASSLGGGAVNEQFF.

The chain recombines TRBV11-2 with TRBJ2-3; the D is unclear. Germline CDR1 SGHAT, CDR2 FQNNGV. The V and J ends lost 2 bases and 14 bases respectively, with 14 bases between them. CDR3 length equals 12 residues. CDR3: CASSLSDFKLYF. DNA for the CDR3: TGTGCCAGCAGCTTATCCGACTTCAAGCTGTATTTT.